Only a few counts were recorded for the clone carrying this T cell receptor (beta chain). Its antigen is undetermined. The CDR3 contains 15 residues. V trimming: 4 bases; J trimming: 5 bases; junction bases outside the gene matches: 11. Per the germline V gene, CDR1 is SQVTM and CDR2 is ANQGSEA. Every bit of the isolated RNA underwent reverse transcription, so sequencing read expressed TCRB transcripts. TCRdb keeps only in-frame clones here, not all; method: immunoSEQ multiplex PCR. The sample comprises nearly 700,000 clones, roughly 12% of which are singletons, and around 0.022% rests with the top ten. This sample is drawn from a study of beta chain features in type 1 diabetes. Study-level information: Cell yields, gender and age were comparable in patients and healthy donors. The study examined roughly 100 million sorted cells across all samples.

Study results and caveats: Diminished insertions and augmented deletions at VDJ junctions characterized type 1 diabetes patients. Shorter TCRB CDR3s, moderately but significantly so, marked every one of the four CD4+ subsets in Type 1 diabetes patients.

This chain connects TRBV29-1 to TRBJ1-2; 9 nucleotides line up with TRBD1. The TCR sequence derives from a man between 18 and 35 years old with type 1 diabetes. The sample consisted of naive CD4+ T cells from blood. CDR3 region: CSVGPAQGAGYGYTF. The CDR3 DNA reads TGCAGCGTTGGTCCGGCACAGGGGGCAGGTTATGGCTACACCTTC.